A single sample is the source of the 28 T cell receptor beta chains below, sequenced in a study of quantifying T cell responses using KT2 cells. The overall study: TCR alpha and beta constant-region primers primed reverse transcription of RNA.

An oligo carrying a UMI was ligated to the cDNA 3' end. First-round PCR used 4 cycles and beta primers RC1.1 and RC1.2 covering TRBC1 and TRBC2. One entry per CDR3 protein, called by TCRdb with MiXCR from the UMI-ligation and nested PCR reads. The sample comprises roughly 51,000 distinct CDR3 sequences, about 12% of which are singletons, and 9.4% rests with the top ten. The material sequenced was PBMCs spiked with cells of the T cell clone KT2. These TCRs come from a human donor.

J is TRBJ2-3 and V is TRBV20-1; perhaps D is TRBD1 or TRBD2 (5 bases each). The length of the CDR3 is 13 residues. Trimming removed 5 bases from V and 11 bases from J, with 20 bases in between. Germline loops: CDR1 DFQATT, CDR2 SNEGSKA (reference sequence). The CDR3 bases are TGCAGTGCTGGGAGCCAGGGTCCCTTGGAGCAGTATTTT. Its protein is CSAGSQGPLEQYF.

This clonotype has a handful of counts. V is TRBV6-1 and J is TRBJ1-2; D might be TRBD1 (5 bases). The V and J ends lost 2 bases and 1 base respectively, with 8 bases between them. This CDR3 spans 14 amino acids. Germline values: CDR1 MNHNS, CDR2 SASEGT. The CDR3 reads CASSETGLNYGYTF. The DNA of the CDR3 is TGTGCCAGCAGTGAAACAGGCCTTAACTATGGCTACACCTTC.

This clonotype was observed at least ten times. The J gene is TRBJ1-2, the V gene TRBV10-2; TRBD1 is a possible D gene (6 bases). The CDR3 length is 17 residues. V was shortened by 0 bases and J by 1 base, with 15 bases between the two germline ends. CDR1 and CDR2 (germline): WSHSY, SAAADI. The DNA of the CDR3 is TGCGCCAGCAGTGAGTCCAGCTTCAGGGACAATAACTATGGCTACACCTTC. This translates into CASSESSFRDNNYGYTF.

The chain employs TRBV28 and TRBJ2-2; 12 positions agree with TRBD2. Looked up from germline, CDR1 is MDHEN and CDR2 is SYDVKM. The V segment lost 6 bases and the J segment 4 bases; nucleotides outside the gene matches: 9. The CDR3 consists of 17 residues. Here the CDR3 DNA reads TGTGCCAGCAGCTCACTAGCGGGGGGTTTCCGCACCGGGGAGCTGTTTTTT. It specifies CASSSLAGGFRTGELFF.

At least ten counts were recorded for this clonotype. The CDR3 DNA sequence: TGCAGCGTGTCGGGACGAGCGAACACTGAAGCTTTCTTT. It is translated as CSVSGRANTEAFF. V and J are TRBV29-1 and TRBJ1-1, with D perhaps TRBD1 (5 bases). V was pared by 6 bases and J by 1 base, with 12 bases between. The CDR3 runs 13 residues. In germline, CDR1 is SQVTM, CDR2 ANQGSEA.

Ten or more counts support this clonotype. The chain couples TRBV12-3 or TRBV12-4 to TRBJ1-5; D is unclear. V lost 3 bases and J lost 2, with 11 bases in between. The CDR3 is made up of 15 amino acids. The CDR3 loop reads CASSFKGTGNQPQHF. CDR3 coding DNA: TGTGCCAGCAGTTTTAAGGGTACGGGCAATCAGCCCCAGCATTTT.

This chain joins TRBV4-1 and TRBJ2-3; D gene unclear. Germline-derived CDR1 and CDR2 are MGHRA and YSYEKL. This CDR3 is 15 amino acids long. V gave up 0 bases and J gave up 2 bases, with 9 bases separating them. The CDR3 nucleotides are TGCGCCAGCAGCCAAGATAGAAGCCTCACAGATACGCAGTATTTT. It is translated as CASSQDRSLTDTQYF.

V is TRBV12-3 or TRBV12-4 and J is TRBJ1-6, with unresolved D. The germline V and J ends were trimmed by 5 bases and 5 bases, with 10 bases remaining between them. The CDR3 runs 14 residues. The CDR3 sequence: CASSIYSNNSPLHF. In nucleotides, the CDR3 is TGTGCCAGCAGTATATACAGCAATAATTCACCCCTCCACTTT.

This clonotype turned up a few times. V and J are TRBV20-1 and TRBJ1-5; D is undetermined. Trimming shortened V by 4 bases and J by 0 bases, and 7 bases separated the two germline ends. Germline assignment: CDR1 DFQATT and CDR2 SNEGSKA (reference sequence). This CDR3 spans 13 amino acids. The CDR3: CSAIRSSNQPQHF. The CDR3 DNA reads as TGCAGTGCTATTCGCAGTAGCAATCAGCCCCAGCATTTT.

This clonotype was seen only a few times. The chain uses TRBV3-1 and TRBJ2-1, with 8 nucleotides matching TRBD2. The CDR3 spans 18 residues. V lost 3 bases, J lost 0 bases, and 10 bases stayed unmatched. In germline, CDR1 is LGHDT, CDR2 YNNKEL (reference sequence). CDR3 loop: CASSQDPLAASSYNEQFF. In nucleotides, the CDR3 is TGTGCCAGCAGCCAGGACCCACTAGCGGCTAGCTCCTACAATGAGCAGTTCTTC.

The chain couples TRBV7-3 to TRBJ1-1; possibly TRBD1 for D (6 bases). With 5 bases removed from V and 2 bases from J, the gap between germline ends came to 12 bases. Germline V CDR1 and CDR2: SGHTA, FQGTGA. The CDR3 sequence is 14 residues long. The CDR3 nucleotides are TGTGCCAGCAGCCCGGACAGACAAAACACTGAAGCTTTCTTT. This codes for CASSPDRQNTEAFF.

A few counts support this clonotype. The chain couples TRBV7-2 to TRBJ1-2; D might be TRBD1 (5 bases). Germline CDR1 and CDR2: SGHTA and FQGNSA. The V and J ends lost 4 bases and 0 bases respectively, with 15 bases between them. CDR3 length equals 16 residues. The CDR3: CASSSSAGLANYGYTF. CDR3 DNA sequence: TGTGCCAGCAGCTCTTCCGCGGGGCTCGCTAACTATGGCTACACCTTC.

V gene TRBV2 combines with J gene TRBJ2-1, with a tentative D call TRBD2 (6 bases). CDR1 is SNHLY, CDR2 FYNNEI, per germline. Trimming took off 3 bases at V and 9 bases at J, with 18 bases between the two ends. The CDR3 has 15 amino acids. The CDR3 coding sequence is TGTGCCAGCAGTGAGACCGGTAGCGGATTTGGTGAGCAGTTCTTC. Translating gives CASSETGSGFGEQFF.

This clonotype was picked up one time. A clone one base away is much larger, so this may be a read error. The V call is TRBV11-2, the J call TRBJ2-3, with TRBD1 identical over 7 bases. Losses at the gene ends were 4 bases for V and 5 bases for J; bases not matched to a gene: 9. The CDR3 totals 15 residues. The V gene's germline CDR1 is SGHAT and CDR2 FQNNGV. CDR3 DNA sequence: TGTGCCAGCAGCTCAGTAAGGTCAGGGGGAGATACGCAGTATTTT. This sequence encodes CASSSVRSGGDTQYF.

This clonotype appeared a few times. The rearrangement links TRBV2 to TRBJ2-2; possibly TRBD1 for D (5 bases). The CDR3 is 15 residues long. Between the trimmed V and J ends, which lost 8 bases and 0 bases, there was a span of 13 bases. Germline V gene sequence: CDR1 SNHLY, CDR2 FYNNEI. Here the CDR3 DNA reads TGTGCCAGCCGGCTAGGGGCGGCGAACACCGGGGAGCTGTTTTTT. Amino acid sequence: CASRLGAANTGELFF.

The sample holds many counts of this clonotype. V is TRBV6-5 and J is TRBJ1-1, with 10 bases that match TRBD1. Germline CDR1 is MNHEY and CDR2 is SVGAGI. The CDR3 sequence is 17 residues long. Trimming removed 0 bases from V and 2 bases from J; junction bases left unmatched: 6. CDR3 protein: CASSYSGTGEINTEAFF. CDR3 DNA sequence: TGTGCCAGCAGTTACTCCGGGACAGGGGAAATTAACACTGAAGCTTTCTTT.

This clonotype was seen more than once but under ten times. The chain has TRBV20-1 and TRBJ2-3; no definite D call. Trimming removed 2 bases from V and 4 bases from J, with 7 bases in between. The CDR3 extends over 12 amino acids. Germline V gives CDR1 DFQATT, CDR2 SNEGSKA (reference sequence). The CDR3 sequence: CSARMDPDTQYF. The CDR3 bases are TGCAGTGCTAGAATGGACCCAGATACGCAGTATTTT.

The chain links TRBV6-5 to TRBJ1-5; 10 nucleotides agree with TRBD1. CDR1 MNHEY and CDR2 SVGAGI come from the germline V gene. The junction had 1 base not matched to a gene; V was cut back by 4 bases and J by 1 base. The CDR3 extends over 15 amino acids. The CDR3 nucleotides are TGTGCCAGCAGTTGGGGACAGGGGAGCAATCAGCCCCAGCATTTT. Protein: CASSWGQGSNQPQHF.

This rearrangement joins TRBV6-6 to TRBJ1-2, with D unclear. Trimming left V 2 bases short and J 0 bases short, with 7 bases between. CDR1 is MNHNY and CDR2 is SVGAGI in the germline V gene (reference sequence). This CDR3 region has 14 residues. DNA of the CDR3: TGTGCCAGCAGTTACGGGGTTTCTAACTATGGCTACACCTTC. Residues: CASSYGVSNYGYTF.

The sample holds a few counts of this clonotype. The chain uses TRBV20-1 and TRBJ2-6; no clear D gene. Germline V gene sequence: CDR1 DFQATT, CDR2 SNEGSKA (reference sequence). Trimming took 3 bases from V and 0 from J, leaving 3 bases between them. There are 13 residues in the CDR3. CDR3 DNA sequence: TGCAGTGCTAGGGCCTCTGGGGCCAACGTCCTGACTTTC. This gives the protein CSARASGANVLTF.

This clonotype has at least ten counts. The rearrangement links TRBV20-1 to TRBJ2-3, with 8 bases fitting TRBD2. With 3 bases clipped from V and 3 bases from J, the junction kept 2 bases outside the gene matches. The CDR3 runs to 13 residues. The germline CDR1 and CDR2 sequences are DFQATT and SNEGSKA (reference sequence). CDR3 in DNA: TGCAGTGCTAGGGGACTAGAAACAGATACGCAGTATTTT. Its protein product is CSARGLETDTQYF.

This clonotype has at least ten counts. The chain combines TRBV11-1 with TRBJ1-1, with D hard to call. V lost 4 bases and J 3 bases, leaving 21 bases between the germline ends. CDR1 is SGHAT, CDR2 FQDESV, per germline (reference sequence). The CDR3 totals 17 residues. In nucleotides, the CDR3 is TGTGCCAGCAGCTCGTACTCGTCGTGGGCGACGGACACTGAAGCTTTCTTT. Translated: CASSSYSSWATDTEAFF.

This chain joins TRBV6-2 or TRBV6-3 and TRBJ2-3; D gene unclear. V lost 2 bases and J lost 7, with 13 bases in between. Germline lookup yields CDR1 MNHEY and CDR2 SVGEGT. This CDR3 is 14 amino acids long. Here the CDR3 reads CASSYPDSDYTQYF. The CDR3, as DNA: TGTGCCAGCAGTTACCCTGACTCAGATTATACGCAGTATTTT.

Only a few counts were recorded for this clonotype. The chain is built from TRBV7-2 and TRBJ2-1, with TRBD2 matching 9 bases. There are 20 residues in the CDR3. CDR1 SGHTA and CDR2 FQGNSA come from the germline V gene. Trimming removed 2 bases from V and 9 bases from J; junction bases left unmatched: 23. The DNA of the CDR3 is TGTGCCAGCAGCTTACATCCCCCTACCATGGCGGGAGGGCCTAGGCCTGAGCAGTTCTTC. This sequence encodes CASSLHPPTMAGGPRPEQFF.

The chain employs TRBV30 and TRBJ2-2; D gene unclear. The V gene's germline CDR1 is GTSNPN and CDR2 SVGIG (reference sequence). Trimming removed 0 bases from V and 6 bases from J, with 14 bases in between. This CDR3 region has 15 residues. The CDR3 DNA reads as TGTGCCTGGAGTGTCCTAACCCGAATATCCGGGGAGCTGTTTTTT. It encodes CAWSVLTRISGELFF.

In DNA, the CDR3 is TGTGCCAGCAGTCCCCTAGCGGGAGTAGAGACCCAGTACTTC. It encodes CASSPLAGVETQYF. This chain uses TRBV2 with TRBJ2-5, with 10 bases matching TRBD2. The CDR3 runs to 14 residues. The V gene's germline CDR1 is SNHLY and CDR2 FYNNEI. The ends lost 5 bases at V and 4 bases at J; junction bases unmatched: 4.

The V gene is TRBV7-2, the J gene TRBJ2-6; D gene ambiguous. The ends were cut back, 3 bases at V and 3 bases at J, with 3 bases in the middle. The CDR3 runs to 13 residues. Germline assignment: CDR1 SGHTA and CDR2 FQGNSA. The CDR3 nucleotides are TGTGCCAGCAGCTTGCATGGGGCCAACGTCCTGACTTTC. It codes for CASSLHGANVLTF.

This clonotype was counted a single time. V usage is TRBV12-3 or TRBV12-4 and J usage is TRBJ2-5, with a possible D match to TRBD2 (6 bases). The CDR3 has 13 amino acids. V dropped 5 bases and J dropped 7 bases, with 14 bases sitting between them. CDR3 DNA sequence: TGTGCCAGCAGTGGGCACCCGGAGGGGACCCAGTACTTC. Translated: CASSGHPEGTQYF.